What follows describes a single T cell receptor (beta chain). This sample is drawn from a study of blood T cell repertoires in COVID-19. V was trimmed by 6 bases and J by 0 bases, leaving 5 bases between them. This CDR3 spans 13 amino acids. The germline V gene encodes CDR1 ENHRY and CDR2 SYGVKD. Clones were read by immunoSEQ multiplex PCR, and TCRdb kept only the in-frame ones, dropping some. Here the sample spans approximately 240,000 clones, about 83% being singletons. The V gene is TRBV10-3, the J gene TRBJ1-4, with D uncertain. The clonotype originates from a human donor in a cohort sampled during active COVID-19. Sample: peripheral blood. The CDR3 sequence is CAIRTATNEKLFF. The CDR3 coding sequence is TGTGCCATCAGGACTGCAACTAATGAAAAACTGTTTTTT.